These 21 T cell receptor beta chains came from one sample sequenced in a study of Ad26.COV2.S vaccination and SARS-CoV-2 variants. Sequencing was performed with immunoSEQ multiplex PCR; in TCRdb, only in-frame clones are kept and a portion is missing. The table shows around 370,000 clones, with 70% to 90% occurring only once. Treatment given: approximately 18 received Ad26.COV2.S at low or high dose, single or two shots; a few received placebo; per-sample allocation not given. Repertoires come from day 63 after the first vaccine or placebo injection. The material sequenced was peripheral blood, taken in a trial of Ad26.COV2.S vaccine versus placebo. Receptors originate from a person aged 18 to 59 who received the Ad26.COV2.S COVID-19 vaccine or a placebo.

The gene calls are TRBV6-2 or TRBV6-3 and TRBJ2-3; tentative D call: TRBD2 (5 bases). V shed 5 bases and J shed 0 bases, with 24 bases lying between them. Germline V gene data show CDR1 as MNHEY and CDR2 as SVGEGT. CDR3 length equals 19 residues. The CDR3 protein is CASSIAVAPVPLSTDTQYF. The CDR3 DNA sequence: TGTGCCAGCAGTATTGCAGTAGCGCCCGTTCCTCTAAGCACAGATACGCAGTATTTT.

V is TRBV4-3 and J is TRBJ2-7; D might be TRBD2 (5 bases). V was pared by 0 bases and J by 6 bases, with 12 bases between. The V gene's germline CDR1 is LGHNA and CDR2 YSLEER. The CDR3 runs 14 residues. The CDR3 is CASSQDSLGSEQYF. CDR3 coding DNA: TGCGCCAGCAGCCAAGATTCTTTAGGGAGCGAGCAGTACTTC.

The chain recombines TRBV4-1 with TRBJ1-4, with TRBD1 as a possible D gene (6 bases). Looked up from germline, CDR1 is MGHRA and CDR2 is YSYEKL. Trimming left V 0 bases short and J 5 bases short, with 19 bases between. This CDR3 spans 18 amino acids. The CDR3 is CASSQDLLQGSRNEKLFF. In DNA form, the CDR3 reads TGCGCCAGCAGCCAAGATTTATTACAGGGCAGCCGGAATGAAAAACTGTTTTTT.

The V call is TRBV9, the J call TRBJ2-3, with D hard to call. V was cut by 6 bases and J by 2 bases, with 7 bases left in between. The CDR3 contains 12 residues. Germline V gene lookup returns CDR1 SGDLS and CDR2 YYNGEE. The CDR3 sequence is CASKSPTDTQYF. CDR3 bases: TGTGCCAGCAAGTCTCCCACAGATACGCAGTATTTT.

The CDR3 sequence: CASSIGTGPGELFF. The CDR3 DNA reads TGCGCCAGCAGCATAGGGACAGGGCCCGGGGAGCTGTTTTTT. The chain employs TRBV5-1 and TRBJ2-2; 9 bases align to TRBD1. CDR3 length: 14 residues. J lost 6 bases, V lost 4 bases, and 4 bases had no gene match. Germline lookup yields CDR1 SGHRS and CDR2 YFSETQ.

The V gene is TRBV4-3, the J gene TRBJ1-2; D gene ambiguous. This CDR3 has 12 amino acids. Trimming took off 0 bases at V and 11 bases at J, with 10 bases between the two ends. Looked up from germline, CDR1 is LGHNA and CDR2 is YSLEER. This CDR3 reads CASSQDSMGYTF. In nucleotides, the CDR3 is TGCGCCAGCAGCCAAGATAGTATGGGGTACACCTTC.

The V and J genes are TRBV7-2 and TRBJ2-3; D gene uncertain. The germline V gene encodes CDR1 SGHTA and CDR2 FQGNSA. CDR3 length equals 15 residues. V lost 7 bases to trimming and J lost 1 base, with 15 bases between them. The CDR3 protein is CASTLESQRTDTQYF. CDR3 coding DNA: TGTGCCAGCACCCTCGAATCCCAGCGCACAGATACGCAGTATTTT.

CDR3 amino acids: CASSQGLAGGYEQYF. For the CDR3, the DNA is TGTGCCAGCAGCCAGGGGCTAGCGGGAGGCTACGAGCAGTACTTC. This chain uses TRBV5-4 with TRBJ2-7; 11 bases match TRBD2. Trimming removed 4 bases from V and 3 bases from J; junction bases left unmatched: 6. The germline CDR1 and CDR2 sequences are SGHNT and YYREEE (reference sequence). This CDR3 has 15 residues.

This chain connects TRBV30 to TRBJ1-2, with a weak D call TRBD1 (5 bases). There are 14 residues in the CDR3. Germline CDR1 GTSNPN, CDR2 SVGIG (reference sequence). Trimming cost V 2 bases and J 4 bases, with 14 bases left between them. The CDR3 region has the DNA TGTGCCTGGAGTCCCCCCGGGACCTTCTATGGCTACACCTTC. Translation: CAWSPPGTFYGYTF.

The CDR3 DNA follows: TGTGCCAGCAGTTTATCGGGGCCCGGGGAGCTGTTTTTT. Translating gives CASSLSGPGELFF. The genes are TRBV12-3 or TRBV12-4 and TRBJ2-2, with D perhaps given as TRBD1 or TRBD2 (5 bases each). This CDR3 spans 13 amino acids. Trimming removed 2 bases at V and 6 bases at J, with 7 bases between.

This clone was counted between two and nine times. The rearrangement uses TRBV10-1 and TRBJ2-7, with D possibly being TRBD1 or TRBD2 (5 bases each). The CDR3 has 13 amino acids. Germline V CDR1 and CDR2: WNHNN, SYGVQD (reference sequence). V gave up 2 bases and J gave up 2 bases, with 7 bases separating them. The DNA of the CDR3 is TGCGCCAGCAGTGAGGGGGGAGCCTACGAGCAGTACTTC. Translating it yields CASSEGGAYEQYF.

V and J are TRBV29-1 and TRBJ1-1; D possibly corresponds to TRBD1 (5 bases). The V gene lost 7 bases and the J gene lost 0 bases, with 12 bases spanning the gap. This CDR3 has 13 amino acids. Looked up from germline, CDR1 is SQVTM and CDR2 is ANQGSEA. CDR3 nucleotides: TGCAGCGCCACGGGACGTCTGAACACTGAAGCTTTCTTT. Translation: CSATGRLNTEAFF.

This clone came up a few times. The rearrangement joins TRBV27 to TRBJ1-2; D remains ambiguous. The CDR3 is made up of 14 amino acids. Germline V gene sequence: CDR1 MNHEY, CDR2 SMNVEV (reference sequence). The V and J ends lost 6 bases and 7 bases respectively, with 18 bases between them. The CDR3 sequence is CASRPIAGQGGYTF. For the CDR3, the DNA is TGTGCCAGCAGGCCAATAGCCGGTCAAGGTGGCTACACCTTC.

J is TRBJ2-2 and V is TRBV5-1; 8 bases fit TRBD2. Trimming removed 0 bases from V and 4 bases from J; junction bases left unmatched: 2. The V gene's germline CDR1 is SGHRS and CDR2 YFSETQ. The CDR3 totals 15 residues. The CDR3 DNA reads TGCGCCAGCAGCTTGGACGGGAGGGGCACCGGGGAGCTGTTTTTT. It specifies CASSLDGRGTGELFF.

The chain joins TRBV2 to TRBJ2-5; D gene unclear. With 7 bases removed from V and 5 bases from J, the gap between germline ends came to 5 bases. There are 10 residues in the CDR3. CDR1 and CDR2 (germline): SNHLY, FYNNEI. The CDR3 loop reads CASKRETQYF. In DNA form, the CDR3 reads TGTGCCAGCAAAAGGGAGACCCAGTACTTC.

The chain joins TRBV18 to TRBJ2-2; TRBD2 matches at 8 bases. The CDR3 contains 17 residues. CDR1 KGHSH and CDR2 LQKENI come from the germline V gene. The J segment lost 8 bases and the V segment lost 1 base, leaving 12 bases of the junction unmatched. CDR3 region: CASSPRTSGRLGGELFF. CDR3 nucleotides: TGTGCCAGCTCACCACGTACTAGCGGACGACTCGGGGGGGAGCTGTTTTTT.

The rearrangement links TRBV5-1 to TRBJ1-3; a weak D match, TRBD1 (6 bases). V was pared by 6 bases and J by 2 bases, with 15 bases between. CDR1 SGHRS and CDR2 YFSETQ come from the germline V gene. The CDR3 covers 15 residues. The CDR3 here is CASKNGTSPGNTIYF. CDR3 coding DNA: TGCGCCAGCAAAAATGGGACATCCCCTGGAAACACCATATATTTT. The full variable domain, its missing parts supplied by reference TRBV5-1 and TRBJ1-3, is KAGVTQTPRYLIKTRGQQVTLSCSPISGHRSVSWYQQTPGQGLQFLFEYFSETQRNKGNFPGRFSGRQFSNSRSEMNVSTLELGDSALYLCASKNGTSPGNTIYFGEGSWLTVV.

The rearrangement uses TRBV3-1 (or the pseudogene TRBV3-2) and TRBJ1-2; 9 bases map to TRBD1. Looked up from germline, CDR1 is LGHDT and CDR2 is YNNKEL (reference sequence). With V trimmed by 5 bases and J by 2 bases, 3 bases remained unmatched. The CDR3 consists of 14 residues. The CDR3 coding sequence is TGTGCCAGCAGCAGACAGGGGGGGAACTATGGCTACACCTTC. Translating gives CASSRQGGNYGYTF.

The genes are TRBV19 and TRBJ1-4; D remains unclear. The CDR3 length is 14 residues. Germline CDR1 and CDR2: LNHDA and SQIVND (reference sequence). V lost 6 bases to trimming and J lost 2 bases, with 10 bases between them. The CDR3 spells CASSHQATNEKLFF. CDR3 nucleotide sequence: TGTGCCAGTAGCCACCAGGCGACTAATGAAAAACTGTTTTTT.

The chain is built from TRBV7-2 and TRBJ1-3, with D possibly being TRBD1 (5 bases). V was pared by 1 base and J by 4 bases, with 11 bases between. Germline lookup yields CDR1 SGHTA and CDR2 FQGNSA. The CDR3 extends over 15 amino acids. The chain's CDR3 is CASSLGRGSGNTIYF. The DNA for the CDR3 is TGTGCCAGCAGCTTAGGCCGGGGGTCCGGAAACACCATATATTTT.

The chain uses TRBV28 and TRBJ1-5; the D is unclear. V was pared by 3 bases and J by 1 base, with 7 bases between. Germline V gene data show CDR1 as MDHEN and CDR2 as SYDVKM. The CDR3 is 14 amino acids. The CDR3 is CASSFPQSNQPQHF. The CDR3, as DNA: TGTGCCAGCAGTTTTCCCCAGAGCAATCAGCCCCAGCATTTT.